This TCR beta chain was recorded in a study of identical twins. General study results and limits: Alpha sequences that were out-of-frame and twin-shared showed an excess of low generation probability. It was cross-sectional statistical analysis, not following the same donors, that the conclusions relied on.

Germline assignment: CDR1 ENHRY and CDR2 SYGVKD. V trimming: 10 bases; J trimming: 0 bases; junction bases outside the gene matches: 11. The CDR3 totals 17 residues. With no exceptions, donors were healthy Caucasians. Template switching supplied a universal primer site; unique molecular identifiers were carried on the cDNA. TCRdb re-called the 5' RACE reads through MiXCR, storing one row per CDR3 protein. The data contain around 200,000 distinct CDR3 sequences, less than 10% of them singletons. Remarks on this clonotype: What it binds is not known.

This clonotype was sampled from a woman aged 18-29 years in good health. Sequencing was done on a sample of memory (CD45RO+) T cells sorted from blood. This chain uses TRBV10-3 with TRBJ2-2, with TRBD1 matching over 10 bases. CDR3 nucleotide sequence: TGTGCCACTACACCGGGACAGGGGAATCCGAACACCGGGGAGCTGTTTTTT. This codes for CATTPGQGNPNTGELFF.